This T cell receptor (beta chain) derives from a study of blood T cell repertoires in COVID-19. The assay was immunoSEQ multiplex PCR, and TCRdb's table has in-frame clones only and misses some. This sample has approximately 260,000 clones; 85% to 90% occur once, and the top ten carry around 3.5%. The CDR3 has 15 amino acids. Trimming cost V 3 bases and J 3 bases, with 14 bases left between them. Germline CDR1 MNHEY, CDR2 SVGAGI. This clone has a single count. Sequencing input: peripheral blood. The gene calls are TRBV6-5 and TRBJ1-1; D unresolved. This receptor was identified in a woman in her thirties or forties with acute or convalescent COVID-19. The CDR3, as DNA: TGTGCCAGCAGTTATAATCAGGCGACGGACACTGAAGCTTTCTTT. This gives the protein CASSYNQATDTEAFF.